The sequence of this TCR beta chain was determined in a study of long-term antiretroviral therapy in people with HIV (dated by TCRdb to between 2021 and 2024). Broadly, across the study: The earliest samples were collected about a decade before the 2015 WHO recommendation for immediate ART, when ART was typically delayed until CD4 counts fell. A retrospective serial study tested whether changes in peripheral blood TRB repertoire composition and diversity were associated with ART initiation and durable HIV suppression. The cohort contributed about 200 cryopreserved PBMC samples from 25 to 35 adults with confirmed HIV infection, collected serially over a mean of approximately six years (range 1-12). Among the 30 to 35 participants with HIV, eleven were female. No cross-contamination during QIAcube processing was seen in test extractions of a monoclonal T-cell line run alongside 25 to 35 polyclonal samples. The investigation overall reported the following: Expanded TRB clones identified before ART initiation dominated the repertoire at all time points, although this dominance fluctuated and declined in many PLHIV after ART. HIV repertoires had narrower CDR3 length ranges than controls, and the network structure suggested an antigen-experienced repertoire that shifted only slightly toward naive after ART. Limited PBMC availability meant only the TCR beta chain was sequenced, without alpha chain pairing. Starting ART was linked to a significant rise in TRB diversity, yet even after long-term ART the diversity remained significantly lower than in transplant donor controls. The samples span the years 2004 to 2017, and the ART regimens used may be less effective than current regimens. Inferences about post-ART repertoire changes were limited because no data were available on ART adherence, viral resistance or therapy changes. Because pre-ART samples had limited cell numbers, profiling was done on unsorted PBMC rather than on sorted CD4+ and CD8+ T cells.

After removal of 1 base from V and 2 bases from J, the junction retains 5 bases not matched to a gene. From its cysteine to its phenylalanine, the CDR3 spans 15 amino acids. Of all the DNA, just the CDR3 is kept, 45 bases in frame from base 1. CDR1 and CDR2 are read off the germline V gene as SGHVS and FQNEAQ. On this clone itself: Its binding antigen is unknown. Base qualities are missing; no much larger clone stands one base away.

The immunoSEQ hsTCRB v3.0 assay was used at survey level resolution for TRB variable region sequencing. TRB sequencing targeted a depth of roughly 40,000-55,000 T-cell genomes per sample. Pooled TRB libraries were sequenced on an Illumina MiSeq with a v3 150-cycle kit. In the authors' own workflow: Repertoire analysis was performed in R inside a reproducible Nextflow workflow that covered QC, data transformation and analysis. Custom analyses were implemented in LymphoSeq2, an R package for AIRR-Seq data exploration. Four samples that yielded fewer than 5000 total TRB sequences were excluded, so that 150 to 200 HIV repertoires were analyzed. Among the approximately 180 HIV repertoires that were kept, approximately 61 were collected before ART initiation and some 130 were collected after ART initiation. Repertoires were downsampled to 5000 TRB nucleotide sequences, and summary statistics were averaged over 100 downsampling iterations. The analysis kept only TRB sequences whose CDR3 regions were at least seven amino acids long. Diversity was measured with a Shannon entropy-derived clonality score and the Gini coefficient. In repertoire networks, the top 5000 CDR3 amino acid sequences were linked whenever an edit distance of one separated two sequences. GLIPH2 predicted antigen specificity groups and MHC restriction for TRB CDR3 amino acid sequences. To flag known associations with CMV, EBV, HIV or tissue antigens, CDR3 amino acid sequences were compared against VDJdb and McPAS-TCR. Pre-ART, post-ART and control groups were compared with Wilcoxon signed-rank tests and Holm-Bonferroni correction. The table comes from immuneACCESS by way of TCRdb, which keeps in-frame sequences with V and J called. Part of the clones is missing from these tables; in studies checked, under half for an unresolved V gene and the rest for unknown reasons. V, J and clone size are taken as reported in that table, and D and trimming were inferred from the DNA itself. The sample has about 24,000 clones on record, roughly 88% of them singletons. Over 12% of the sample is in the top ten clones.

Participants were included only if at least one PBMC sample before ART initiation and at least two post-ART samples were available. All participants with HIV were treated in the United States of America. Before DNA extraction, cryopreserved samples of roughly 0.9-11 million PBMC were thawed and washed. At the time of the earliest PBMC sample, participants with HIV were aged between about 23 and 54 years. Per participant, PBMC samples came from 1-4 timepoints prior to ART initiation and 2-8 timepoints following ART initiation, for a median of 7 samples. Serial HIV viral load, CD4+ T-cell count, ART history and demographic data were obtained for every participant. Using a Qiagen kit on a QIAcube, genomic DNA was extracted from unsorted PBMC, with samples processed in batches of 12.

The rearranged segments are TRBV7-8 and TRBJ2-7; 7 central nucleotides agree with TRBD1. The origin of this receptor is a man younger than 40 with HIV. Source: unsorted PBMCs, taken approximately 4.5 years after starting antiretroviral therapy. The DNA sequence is TGTGCCAGCAGCTTAGATCCGGGACAGACCTACGAGCAGTACTTC. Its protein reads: CASSLDPGQTYEQYF.